This TCR beta chain was identified in a study of blood T cell repertoires in COVID-19. Study-level background: Researchers got acute and convalescent COVID-19 samples from the United States, Italy and Spain. The cDNA or gDNA used as material had been derived from T cells, B-cell-depleted T cells, or PBMCs.

The CDR3 spans 11 residues. Germline loops: CDR1 PRHDT, CDR2 FYEKMQ (reference sequence). Trimming took 2 bases from V and 9 from J, leaving 5 bases between them. Per the authors' pipeline: Nucleated cell number was recorded as an estimate derived from reference gene primer amplification. Clones were sequenced by immunoSEQ multiplex PCR, and TCRdb holds only the in-frame ones, with some missing. V, J and clone size are taken as reported in that table, and D and trimming were inferred from the DNA itself. The profile covers about 190,000 clones, with 79% appearing a single time and roughly 17% taken by the ten largest.

The chain links TRBV13 to TRBJ1-5, with a possible D match to TRBD1 (5 bases). Sequencing used peripheral blood. The sequence was obtained from a man aged 60-69 years with active or convalescent COVID-19. The DNA for the CDR3 is TGTGCCAGCAGCTTACAGGGGCCCCAGCATTTT. Translation: CASSLQGPQHF. Using reference TRBV13 and TRBJ1-5 for the parts outside the CDR3, the full variable domain is AAGVIQSPRHLIKEKRETATLKCYPIPRHDTVYWYQQGPGQDPQFLISFYEKMQSDKGSIPDRFSAQQFSDYHSELNMSSLELGDSALYFCASSLQGPQHFGDGTRLSIL.